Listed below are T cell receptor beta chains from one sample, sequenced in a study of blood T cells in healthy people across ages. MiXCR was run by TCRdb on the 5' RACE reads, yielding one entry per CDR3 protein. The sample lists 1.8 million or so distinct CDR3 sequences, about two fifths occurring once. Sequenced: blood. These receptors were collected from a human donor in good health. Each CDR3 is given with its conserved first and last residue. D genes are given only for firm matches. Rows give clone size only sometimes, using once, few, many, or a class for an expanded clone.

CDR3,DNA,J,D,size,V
CASSTQDRPSPLHF,TGCGCCAGCAGCACCCAGGACAGACCTTCACCCCTCCACTTT,TRBJ1-6,-,once,TRBV5-1
CASSRAAGGDEQFF,TGTGCCAGCAGCCGCGCGGCAGGCGGTGATGAGCAGTTCTTC,TRBJ2-1,-,-,TRBV7-3
CSVGGRVSNEQFF,TGCAGCGTTGGGGGGCGGGTAAGCAATGAGCAGTTCTTC,TRBJ2-1,-,-,TRBV29-1
CASSQDGRYNEQFF,TGCGCCAGCAGCCAAGATGGCCGTTACAATGAGCAGTTCTTC,TRBJ2-1,-,-,TRBV4-3
CASSQEGQDSPLHF,TGCGCCAGCAGCCAAGAAGGCCAGGATTCACCCCTCCACTTT,TRBJ1-6,-,-,TRBV4-3
CASSQGVAGGPYEQYF,TGTGCCAGCAGCCAAGGAGTAGCGGGGGGACCCTACGAGCAGTACTTC,TRBJ2-7,TRBD2,few,TRBV4-2
CASSLDVGPYNQPQHF,TGTGCCAGCAGCTTAGACGTGGGGCCCTACAATCAGCCCCAGCATTTT,TRBJ1-5,-,-,TRBV7-2
CASSSQGLAGGEDTQYF,TGTGCCAGCAGCTCGCAAGGACTAGCGGGGGGAGAAGATACGCAGTATTTT,TRBJ2-3,TRBD2,-,TRBV7-3
CASSRQGPEADTQYF,TGTGCCAGCAGTCGACAGGGCCCGGAGGCAGATACGCAGTATTTT,TRBJ2-3,TRBD1,few,TRBV2
CASSPGSQRWYGYTF,TGTGCCAGCAGCCCGGGGAGTCAAAGGTGGTATGGCTACACCTTC,TRBJ1-2,-,few,TRBV3-1
CASSLHDRVNYGYTF,TGTGCCAGCAGTTTACACGACAGAGTTAACTATGGCTACACCTTC,TRBJ1-2,-,few,TRBV12-3/TRBV12-4
CSVDGGGALYGYTF,TGCAGCGTTGATGGCGGAGGGGCCCTCTATGGCTACACCTTC,TRBJ1-2,-,once,TRBV29-1
CSASWLAGGPGDTQYF,TGCAGTGCTAGTTGGCTAGCGGGGGGGCCCGGAGATACGCAGTATTTT,TRBJ2-3,TRBD2,-,TRBV20-1
CSVKWEGTGATQYF,TGCAGCGTTAAATGGGAGGGAACGGGCGCAACGCAGTATTTT,TRBJ2-3,TRBD2,-,TRBV29-1
CASSYASTSSYNEQFF,TGTGCCAGCAGCTATGCCTCTACAAGCTCCTACAATGAGCAGTTCTTC,TRBJ2-1,-,few,TRBV7-2
CAITRSALLAYEQYF,TGTGCCATCACCCGAAGCGCCCTACTCGCTTACGAGCAGTACTTC,TRBJ2-7,-,-,TRBV10-3
CASSSQRIRFGLFF,TGTGCCAGCAGTTCGCAGAGGATTCGCTTTGGACTGTTTTTT,TRBJ1-4,-,-,TRBV12-3/TRBV12-4
CASSHDRFSYEQYF,TGTGCCAGCAGTCATGACAGGTTCTCCTACGAGCAGTACTTC,TRBJ2-7,-,-,TRBV3-1
CASSQLLAGANEQFF,TGCGCCAGCAGCCAATTGCTAGCGGGGGCCAATGAGCAGTTCTTC,TRBJ2-1,TRBD2,-,TRBV4-3
CASSRLDQETQYF,TGTGCCAGCAGTCGACTAGATCAAGAGACCCAGTACTTC,TRBJ2-5,-,few,TRBV12-3/TRBV12-4
CASRMDSLNTEAFF,TGTGCCAGCAGGATGGACAGCTTGAACACTGAAGCTTTCTTT,TRBJ1-1,-,few,TRBV6-2/TRBV6-3
CASSVRQGLGGHTTGANVLTF,TGTGCCAGCAGTGTTAGACAGGGCCTGGGGGGCCACACAACTGGGGCCAACGTCCTGACTTTC,TRBJ2-6,-,few,TRBV6-1
CASSRGGLGWTTEAFF,TGTGCCAGCAGTCGAGGGGGCTTGGGCTGGACCACTGAAGCTTTCTTT,TRBJ1-1,TRBD1,few,TRBV28
CASSPQGQGLGGYTF,TGCGCCAGCAGCCCGCAGGGACAGGGGTTAGGAGGCTACACCTTC,TRBJ1-2,TRBD1,-,TRBV4-3
CASSLALVGQGGNQPQHF,TGTGCCAGCAGCTTAGCCCTGGTCGGACAGGGGGGCAATCAGCCCCAGCATTTT,TRBJ1-5,TRBD1,few,TRBV7-2
CASSEAGYTDTQYF,TGTGCCAGCAGCGAAGCGGGCTACACAGATACGCAGTATTTT,TRBJ2-3,-,-,TRBV3-1
CSVQTGNYEKLFF,TGCAGCGTGCAGACAGGGAACTACGAAAAACTGTTTTTT,TRBJ1-4,TRBD1,-,TRBV29-1
CASSPFPQRGSTDTQYF,TGCGCCAGCAGCCCCTTCCCCCAGCGGGGTAGCACAGATACGCAGTATTTT,TRBJ2-3,TRBD2,-,TRBV4-3
CASSSETGSEQYF,TGCGCCAGCAGCTCTGAGACAGGGAGCGAGCAGTACTTC,TRBJ2-7,TRBD1,-,TRBV5-1
CASRYQVQNGYTF,TGTGCCAGCAGGTACCAAGTACAGAATGGCTACACCTTC,TRBJ1-2,-,-,TRBV6-5
CASSEAGGGLTPLHF,TGTGCCAGCAGTGAAGCGGGAGGAGGGTTAACACCCCTCCACTTT,TRBJ1-6,-,-,TRBV6-1
CATSKSSPQYF,TGTGCCACCAGCAAGAGTTCCCCCCAGTACTTC,TRBJ2-5,-,few,TRBV15
CSAAQDSHPNYGYTF,TGCAGTGCCGCCCAGGACAGCCACCCTAACTATGGCTACACCTTC,TRBJ1-2,-,few,TRBV20-1
CASSVGYLEPQHF,TGTGCCAGCAGCGTAGGGTATTTGGAGCCCCAGCATTTT,TRBJ1-5,-,-,TRBV9
CSARTLLGSGTDTQYF,TGCAGTGCTAGGACCCTTCTAGGATCCGGCACAGATACGCAGTATTTT,TRBJ2-3,-,few,TRBV20-1
CSVEGSGTGVGTQYF,TGCAGCGTTGAAGGTTCCGGGACAGGGGTAGGGACCCAGTACTTC,TRBJ2-5,TRBD1,-,TRBV29-1
CSVEDPFGRTPTNYGYTF,TGCAGCGTTGAAGATCCCTTCGGTAGGACTCCTACTAACTATGGCTACACCTTC,TRBJ1-2,-,-,TRBV29-1
CATSDSPGRGRLVDTQYF,TGTGCCACCAGTGACTCGCCGGGCAGGGGTCGTTTAGTCGATACGCAGTATTTT,TRBJ2-3,-,few,TRBV24-1
CASSRAVGSGGNIQYF,TGTGCCAGCAGCCGGGCGGTGGGTAGCGGGGGAAACATTCAGTACTTC,TRBJ2-4,TRBD2,few,TRBV7-2
CSHAPAGSSHNEQFF,TGCAGCCACGCCCCCGCCGGGAGCTCCCACAATGAGCAGTTCTTC,TRBJ2-1,-,-,TRBV29-1
CASSDFGGQTEAFF,TGTGCCAGCAGTGATTTTGGGGGCCAGACTGAAGCTTTCTTT,TRBJ1-1,-,-,TRBV6-5
CAISEQIAGVLAKNIQYF,TGTGCCATCAGTGAACAAATAGCGGGGGTGTTAGCCAAAAACATTCAGTACTTC,TRBJ2-4,TRBD2,few,TRBV10-3
CASSFPLGRSDNEQFF,TGTGCCAGCAGTTTTCCTTTAGGACGGTCCGACAATGAGCAGTTCTTC,TRBJ2-1,-,-,TRBV28
CASSLGQGTFYEQYF,TGTGCCAGCAGCCTGGGACAGGGGACTTTCTACGAGCAGTACTTC,TRBJ2-7,TRBD1,few,TRBV6-2/TRBV6-3
CASSTGVGGGYEQYF,TGTGCCAGCAGCACGGGGGTTGGAGGGGGGTACGAGCAGTACTTC,TRBJ2-7,-,-,TRBV7-2
CASSSGPTYNEQFF,TGTGCCAGCAGCTCTGGTCCAACTTACAATGAGCAGTTCTTC,TRBJ2-1,-,-,TRBV7-2
CASSFAVPNTEAFF,TGTGCCAGCAGCTTCGCTGTCCCGAACACTGAAGCTTTCTTT,TRBJ1-1,-,-,TRBV7-9
CASSPSGGPLFLQETQYF,TGCGCCAGCAGCCCCAGCGGGGGGCCACTATTTCTTCAAGAGACCCAGTACTTC,TRBJ2-5,TRBD2,-,TRBV4-1
CASSQGRTGAGETQYF,TGCGCCAGCAGCCAAGGACGGACAGGGGCGGGGGAGACCCAGTACTTC,TRBJ2-5,TRBD1,-,TRBV4-1
CASSQRYLPDTQYF,TGTGCCAGCAGTCAGAGGTATCTCCCAGATACGCAGTATTTT,TRBJ2-3,-,few,TRBV12-3/TRBV12-4
CSASFGGPNQPQHF,TGCAGTGCTAGTTTCGGGGGGCCTAATCAGCCCCAGCATTTT,TRBJ1-5,-,few,TRBV20-1
CASSSGGDGNQPQHF,TGTGCCAGCAGTTCTGGAGGGGACGGCAATCAGCCCCAGCATTTT,TRBJ1-5,-,-,TRBV6-2/TRBV6-3
CASSLTGRVRNTEAFF,TGCGCCAGCAGCCTAACTGGAAGGGTGAGGAATACTGAAGCTTTCTTT,TRBJ1-1,-,-,TRBV4-3
CASSHPKEGSSDTQYF,TGTGCCAGCAGCCACCCGAAGGAGGGGTCCTCAGATACGCAGTATTTT,TRBJ2-3,-,-,TRBV28
CASSKDLNTEAFF,TGTGCCAGCAGTAAGGATTTGAACACTGAAGCTTTCTTT,TRBJ1-1,-,-,TRBV12-3/TRBV12-4
CASSPFGSGGDEQFF,TGCGCCAGCAGCCCCTTTGGTAGCGGGGGGGATGAGCAGTTCTTC,TRBJ2-1,TRBD2,few,TRBV4-3
CASRGPGQVVGNTIYF,TGTGCCAGCAGGGGTCCGGGACAGGTAGTTGGAAACACCATATATTTT,TRBJ1-3,TRBD1,-,TRBV28
CASSYFGRDYGYTF,TGTGCCAGCAGTTACTTCGGACGGGACTATGGCTACACCTTC,TRBJ1-2,-,-,TRBV6-2/TRBV6-3
CASSRGMGGNYEQYF,TGTGCCAGCAGTCGGGGCATGGGGGGAAATTACGAGCAGTACTTC,TRBJ2-7,-,-,TRBV6-5
CASSGGGGRQPQHF,TGTGCCAGCAGTGGTGGAGGGGGGAGGCAGCCCCAGCATTTT,TRBJ1-5,-,-,TRBV9